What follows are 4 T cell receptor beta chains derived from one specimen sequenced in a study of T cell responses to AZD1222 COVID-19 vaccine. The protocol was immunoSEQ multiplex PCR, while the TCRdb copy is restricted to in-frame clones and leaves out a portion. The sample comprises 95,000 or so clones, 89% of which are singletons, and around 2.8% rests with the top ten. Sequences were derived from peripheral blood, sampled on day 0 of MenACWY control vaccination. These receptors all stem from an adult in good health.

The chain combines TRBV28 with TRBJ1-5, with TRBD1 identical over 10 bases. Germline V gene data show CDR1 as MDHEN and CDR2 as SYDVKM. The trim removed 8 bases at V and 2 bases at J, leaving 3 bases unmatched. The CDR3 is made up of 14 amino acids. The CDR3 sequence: CASRQGAGNQPQHF. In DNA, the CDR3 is TGTGCCAGCCGACAGGGGGCGGGCAATCAGCCCCAGCATTTT.

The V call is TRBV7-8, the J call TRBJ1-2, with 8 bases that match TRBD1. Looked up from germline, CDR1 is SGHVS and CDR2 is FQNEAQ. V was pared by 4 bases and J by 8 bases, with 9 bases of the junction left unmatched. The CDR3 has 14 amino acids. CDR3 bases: TGTGCCAGCAGCTCGGGACAGGTTATGCGCGGCTACACCTTC. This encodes CASSSGQVMRGYTF. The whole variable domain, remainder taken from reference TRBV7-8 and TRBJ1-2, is GAGVSQSPRYKVAKRGQDVALRCDPISGHVSLFWYQQALGQGPEFLTYFQNEAQLDKSGLPSDRFFAERPEGSVSTLKIQRTQQEDSAVYLCASSSGQVMRGYTFGSGTRLTVV.

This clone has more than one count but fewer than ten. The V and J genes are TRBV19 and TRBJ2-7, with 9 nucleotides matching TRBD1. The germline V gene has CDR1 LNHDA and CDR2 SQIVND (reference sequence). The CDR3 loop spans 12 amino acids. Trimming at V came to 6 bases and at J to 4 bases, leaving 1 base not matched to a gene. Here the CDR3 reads CASSGQGYEQYF. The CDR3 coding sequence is TGTGCCAGTAGCGGACAGGGGTACGAGCAGTACTTC.

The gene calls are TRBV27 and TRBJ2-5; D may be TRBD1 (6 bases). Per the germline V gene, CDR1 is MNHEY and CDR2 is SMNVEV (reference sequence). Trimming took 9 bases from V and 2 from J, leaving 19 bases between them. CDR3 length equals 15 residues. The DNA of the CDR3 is TGTGCCAGTGCAAGCGCGTGGACAGAACAAGAGACCCAGTACTTC. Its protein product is CASASAWTEQETQYF.